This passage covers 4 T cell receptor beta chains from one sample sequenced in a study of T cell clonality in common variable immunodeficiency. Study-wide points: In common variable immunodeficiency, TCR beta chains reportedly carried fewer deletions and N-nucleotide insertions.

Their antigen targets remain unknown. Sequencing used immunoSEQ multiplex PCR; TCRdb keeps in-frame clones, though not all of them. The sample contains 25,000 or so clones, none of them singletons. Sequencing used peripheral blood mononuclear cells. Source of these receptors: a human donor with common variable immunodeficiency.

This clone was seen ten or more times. The CDR3 sequence: CASHLSGSTEAFF. The sequenced CDR3 bases are TGTGCCAGCCACTTATCAGGAAGCACTGAA. The V call is TRBV2, the J call TRBJ1-1, with D unclear. The missing CDR3 end, 3 residues past where the read stops, is filled in from the germline J gene. V lost 8 bases, J lost 4 bases, and 14 bases lay in between. Per germline, CDR1 SNHLY and CDR2 FYNNEI. The CDR3 is 13 amino acids. Based on the CDR3 plus reference TRBV2 and TRBJ1-1, the full variable domain is EPEVTQTPSHQVTQMGQEVILRCVPISNHLYFYWYRQILGQKVEFLVSFYNNEISEKSEIFDDQFSVERPDGSNFTLKIRSTKLEDSAMYFCASHLSGSTEAFFGQGTRLTVV.

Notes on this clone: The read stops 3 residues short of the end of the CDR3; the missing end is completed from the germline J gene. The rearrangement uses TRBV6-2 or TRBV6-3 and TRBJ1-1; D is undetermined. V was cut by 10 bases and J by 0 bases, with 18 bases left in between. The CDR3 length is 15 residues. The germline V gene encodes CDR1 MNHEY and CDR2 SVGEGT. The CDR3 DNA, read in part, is TGTGCCAACCTTAGCGAATGGGTGATGAACACTGAA. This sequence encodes CANLSEWVMNTE. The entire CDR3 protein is CANLSEWVMNTEAFF.

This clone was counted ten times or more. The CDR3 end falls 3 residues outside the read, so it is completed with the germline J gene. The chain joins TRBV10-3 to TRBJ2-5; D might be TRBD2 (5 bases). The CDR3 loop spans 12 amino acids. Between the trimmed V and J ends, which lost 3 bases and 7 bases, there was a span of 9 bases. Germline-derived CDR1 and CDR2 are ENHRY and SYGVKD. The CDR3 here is CAISDGRGTQYF. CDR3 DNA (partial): TGTGCCATCAGTGACGGCCGGGGGACC.

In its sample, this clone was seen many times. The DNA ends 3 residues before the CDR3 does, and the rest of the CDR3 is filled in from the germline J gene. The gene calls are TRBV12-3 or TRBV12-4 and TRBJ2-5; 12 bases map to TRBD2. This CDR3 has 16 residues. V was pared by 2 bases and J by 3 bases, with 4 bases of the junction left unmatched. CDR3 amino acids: CASSLRLAGAKETQYF. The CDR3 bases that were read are TGTGCCAGCAGTTTAAGACTAGCGGGAGCTAAAGAGACC.